These 5 T cell receptor beta chains originate from one sample sequenced in a study of cytomegalovirus exposure and HLA in healthy donors (dated by TCRdb to about 2017). Receptor amplification or capture employed the immunoSEQ multiplex PCR assay. TCRdb took this table from immuneACCESS and kept in-frame rearrangements with V and J called. Such tables lack part of the clones; where checked against another copy, unresolved V genes explain under half of the gap, and the rest is unexplained. The table for this sample lists about 160,000 clones; just under 90% of them were counted only once. The top ten clones comprise about 9.3% of the sample. Sequencing was performed on PBMCs. These receptors all stem from a young woman in good health and CMV-seropositive.

V usage is TRBV29-1 and J usage is TRBJ2-7, with 7 positions matching TRBD2. The CDR3 consists of 14 residues. V was clipped by 5 bases and J by 2 bases; unmatched bases: 9. Germline loops: CDR1 SQVTM, CDR2 ANQGSEA. The CDR3 bases are TGCAGCGTTACCGGGCTAGCGGAGACCTACGAGCAGTACTTC. Protein: CSVTGLAETYEQYF.

The V and J genes are TRBV6-6 and TRBJ1-4; tentatively, D is TRBD1 (6 bases). V lost 5 bases and J lost 5, with 6 bases in between. Germline CDR1 reads MNHNY; CDR2 reads SVGAGI (reference sequence). The CDR3 has 12 residues. CDR3 coding DNA: TGTGCCAGCAGTGACAGGAATGAAAAACTGTTTTTT. This sequence encodes CASSDRNEKLFF.

The V and J genes are TRBV2 and TRBJ1-5; TRBD1 aligns across 8 bases. CDR3 length equals 16 residues. V lost 2 bases to trimming and J lost 6 bases; unmatched junction nucleotides: 9. From germline, CDR1 is SNHLY and CDR2 FYNNEI. The CDR3: CASSENGGQVGQPQHF. In DNA, the CDR3 is TGTGCCAGCAGTGAAAATGGGGGACAGGTGGGTCAGCCCCAGCATTTT. Complete variable domain (other parts from reference TRBV2 and TRBJ1-5): EPEVTQTPSHQVTQMGQEVILRCVPISNHLYFYWYRQILGQKVEFLVSFYNNEISEKSEIFDDQFSVERPDGSNFTLKIRSTKLEDSAMYFCASSENGGQVGQPQHFGDGTRLSIL.

This chain joins TRBV30 and TRBJ1-1; D perhaps matches TRBD1 (5 bases). Germline CDR1 GTSNPN, CDR2 SVGIG (reference sequence). The CDR3 covers 13 residues. Trimming shortened V by 8 bases and J by 5 bases, and 18 bases separated the two germline ends. CDR3 region: CARMGLRATEAFF. The CDR3 DNA follows: TGTGCCCGGATGGGACTCCGCGCAACTGAAGCTTTCTTT.

The chain links TRBV7-2 to TRBJ2-1; D is uncertain. Per the germline V gene, CDR1 is SGHTA and CDR2 is FQGNSA. V gave up 5 bases and J gave up 9 bases, with 14 bases separating them. The CDR3 has 13 amino acids. Here the CDR3 DNA reads TGTGCCAGCAGCCCCTCTACCGGGTTTGAGCAGTTCTTC. The encoded protein is CASSPSTGFEQFF.